Listed below are T cell receptor beta chains from one sample, sequenced in a study of T cells in Graves' hyperthyroidism and ophthalmopathy. Each CDR3 protein gets one entry after TCRdb re-called the multiplex PCR reads with MiXCR. The table shows around 690,000 distinct CDR3 sequences, with roughly a sixth occurring only once. The sequenced sample consisted of blood. These receptors came from a man aged 50 to 59 with Graves' hyperthyroidism. Both conserved end residues are part of each CDR3.

j_call: TRBJ1-5
v_call: TRBV10-2
cdr3_aa: CASSVSGNNQPQHF

j_call: TRBJ2-3
v_call: TRBV28
cdr3_aa: CASTAEGQGADTQYF

j_call: TRBJ1-1
v_call: TRBV12-3/TRBV12-4
cdr3_aa: CASGGRTEAFF

j_call: TRBJ2-7
v_call: TRBV19
cdr3_aa: CASSSWRTGKSYEQYF

j_call: TRBJ2-6
v_call: TRBV9
cdr3_aa: CASSVAASSGANVLTF

j_call: TRBJ1-6
v_call: TRBV6-1
cdr3_aa: CASYIGPFSPLHF

j_call: TRBJ2-7
v_call: TRBV12-3/TRBV12-4
cdr3_aa: CASSQAGYGYEQYF

j_call: TRBJ2-1
v_call: TRBV20-1
cdr3_aa: CSASRDSIYNEQFF

j_call: TRBJ2-3
v_call: TRBV7-9
cdr3_aa: CASSSSGRGPDTQYF

j_call: TRBJ2-3
v_call: TRBV7-2
cdr3_aa: CASSLAWASGRSATQYF

j_call: TRBJ1-4
v_call: TRBV28
cdr3_aa: CASSSGGSSNEKLFF

j_call: TRBJ2-1
v_call: TRBV2
cdr3_aa: CASSRKREGVINEQFF

j_call: TRBJ1-1
v_call: TRBV4-3
cdr3_aa: CASSPLDGTGNTEAFF